The rows below give T cell receptor beta chains drawn from one sample of a study of sequential checkpoint blockade in melanoma. Profiling relied on immunoSEQ multiplex PCR, and the TCRdb table lists in-frame clones only, not all of them. Here the sample spans 35,000 to 45,000 clones, 84% being singletons. The material sequenced was CD8+ T cells sorted from blood (inferred from file names), taken from a patient given nivolumab and ipilimumab in sequence. The receptors derive from a human donor with melanoma. Each CDR3 is given with its conserved first and last residue. Each record gives: CDR3 DNA, CDR3 protein, clone size, D gene, J gene, V gene. The D gene is left open where the match is weak. Not every row has a clone size; where given, it reads once, few, many or a size class.

TGTGCCAGTACGATAATGGGGGGGGCGCGGACTGAAGCTTTCTTT,CASTIMGGARTEAFF,-,-,TRBJ1-1,TRBV19
TGTGCCAGCAGTTCAGTAGGGGGAAGGGATCAGCCCCAGCATTTT,CASSSVGGRDQPQHF,-,-,TRBJ1-5,TRBV27
TGTGCCAGCAGCTATAGCGGGGGGGCAGATACGCAGTATTTT,CASSYSGGADTQYF,-,TRBD2,TRBJ2-3,TRBV6-5
TGTGCCTGGAGTGTCATAGGGGGCTACTACGAGCAGTACTTC,CAWSVIGGYYEQYF,-,TRBD1,TRBJ2-7,TRBV30
TGTGCCAGCAGTTCTACAGGGCCCAATGAAAAACTGTTTTTT,CASSSTGPNEKLFF,-,-,TRBJ1-4,TRBV27
TGTGCCAGCAGCTTAGCGCCGTGGCAGGATGTCGGTCAGCCCCAGCATTTT,CASSLAPWQDVGQPQHF,few,-,TRBJ1-5,TRBV7-8
TGCAGCGTTGATGGATTGGGGCGGGACAGGACAGATACGCAGTATTTT,CSVDGLGRDRTDTQYF,-,TRBD1,TRBJ2-3,TRBV29-1
TGTGCCAGTAGCACTTCGACAGGGTTGGGTCACGAGCAGTACTTC,CASSTSTGLGHEQYF,-,TRBD1,TRBJ2-7,TRBV19
TGTGCCAGCAGCTTATTCGGGGGGGTAGAGACCCAGTACTTC,CASSLFGGVETQYF,-,TRBD2,TRBJ2-5,TRBV7-6
TGTGCCAGCAGCCCCCCAGAGGGGGAAGAGCAGTACTTC,CASSPPEGEEQYF,once,-,TRBJ2-7,TRBV5-4
TGTGCCAGCAGTTTAGGTCTAGCGGTGACCTACGAGCAGTACTTC,CASSLGLAVTYEQYF,once,TRBD2,TRBJ2-7,TRBV27
TGCGCCAGCAGTGAGGGGACTAGCGGGCTACAAGAGACCCAGTACTTC,CASSEGTSGLQETQYF,-,TRBD2,TRBJ2-5,TRBV10-2
TGCGCCAGCAGTGAGTCATGGACAGGGGTGGGCTATGGCTACACCTTC,CASSESWTGVGYGYTF,-,TRBD1,TRBJ1-2,TRBV10-2
TGTGCCAGCTCCCAAGGGGGGGAGTACAATGAGCAGTTCTTC,CASSQGGEYNEQFF,-,-,TRBJ2-1,TRBV11-1
TGTGCCAGCAGCTTAACAGGGCTAAAGACCCAGTACTTC,CASSLTGLKTQYF,-,-,TRBJ2-5,TRBV28
TGCGCCAGCAGCCAAGATGAGGGCAGCAATCAGCCCCAGCATTTT,CASSQDEGSNQPQHF,-,-,TRBJ1-5,TRBV4-1
TGTGCCAGCAGCCAAGATCTTCTGGGGCCTACTGAAGCTTTCTTT,CASSQDLLGPTEAFF,-,-,TRBJ1-1,TRBV4-2
TGTGCCAGCAGCTTAACAGAGATCTACGAGCAGTACTTC,CASSLTEIYEQYF,-,-,TRBJ2-7,TRBV11-2
TGTGCCAGCAGTTTTGGTAGCGGACCCTACAATGAGCAGTTCTTC,CASSFGSGPYNEQFF,-,-,TRBJ2-1,TRBV27
TGCGCCAGCAGCTTGGTATCTCCAGATACGCAGTATTTT,CASSLVSPDTQYF,-,-,TRBJ2-3,TRBV5-1
TGCGCCAGCAGCCGGATAGAGACAGGGATATATGAAAACACCATATATTTT,CASSRIETGIYENTIYF,-,TRBD1,TRBJ1-3,TRBV4-1
TGTGCCAGCAGCTGGACTAGCGGACTATACAATGAGCAGTTCTTC,CASSWTSGLYNEQFF,once,TRBD2,TRBJ2-1,TRBV7-8
TGTGCCAGCAGCAAGACAGGGGGCCCCCTCTACGAGCAGTACTTC,CASSKTGGPLYEQYF,-,TRBD1,TRBJ2-7,TRBV13
TGTGCCAGCAGCCCAGTTTTGAACACTGAAGCTTTCTTT,CASSPVLNTEAFF,-,-,TRBJ1-1,TRBV7-9
TGTGCCAGCCTTGGAGCAGACACAGATACGCAGTATTTT,CASLGADTDTQYF,-,-,TRBJ2-3,TRBV2
TGTGCCAGCAGCCCACCCCCGGGGACAGCGATGGGAGCTTTCTTT,CASSPPPGTAMGAFF,once,TRBD1,TRBJ1-1,TRBV7-9
TGTGCCAGTTCCCTTTTTCCCGGGACTAGCGGGAGGGACAATGAGCAGTTCTTC,CASSLFPGTSGRDNEQFF,once,TRBD2,TRBJ2-1,TRBV19
TGTGCCAGCAGCAAGCGAGCAACAGGAGACAACACTGAAGCTTTCTTT,CASSKRATGDNTEAFF,-,-,TRBJ1-1,TRBV21-1
TGTGCCAGTAGACCTCAGGGGGCGTCCTACAATGAGCAGTTCTTC,CASRPQGASYNEQFF,few,TRBD1,TRBJ2-1,TRBV19
TGTGCCAGCAGCTTGGTGGCAGGTTCGGGGACTGAAGCTTTCTTT,CASSLVAGSGTEAFF,-,-,TRBJ1-1,TRBV5-5
TGTGCCAGCAGTGAATATGTCGGGGGGGCGGATGAGCAGTACTTC,CASSEYVGGADEQYF,-,TRBD2,TRBJ2-5,TRBV25-1
TGTGCCAGCACCCAGAATGGGCAGAATGAGCAGTTCTTC,CASTQNGQNEQFF,-,-,TRBJ2-1,TRBV6-5
TGCGCCAGCAGCCAACTGCCAGGGGGGCCGTACGAGCAGTACTTC,CASSQLPGGPYEQYF,-,-,TRBJ2-7,TRBV4-1
TGTGCCAGCAGCTTTAGCGGGGGGCCCAACTACGAGCAGTACTTC,CASSFSGGPNYEQYF,-,TRBD2,TRBJ2-7,TRBV13
TGCGCCAGCAGCCAAGAGAGGGCTAGCGGTTCCTACGAGCAGTACTTC,CASSQERASGSYEQYF,-,TRBD2,TRBJ2-7,TRBV4-1
TGTGCCAGCAGCCACAATTTACAGGAAGTCTATGGCTACACCTTC,CASSHNLQEVYGYTF,-,-,TRBJ1-2,TRBV7-9
TGTGCCAGCAGTAGCGCGGGGGACTACGAGCAGTACTTC,CASSSAGDYEQYF,-,TRBD2,TRBJ2-7,TRBV6-5
TGTGCCAGCAGCTTGCCGGAGACTCCCTACGAGCAGTACTTC,CASSLPETPYEQYF,-,-,TRBJ2-7,TRBV5-4
TGTGCCAGCAGCCCCGGGACAGGACTTCAGCCCCAGCATTTT,CASSPGTGLQPQHF,-,TRBD1,TRBJ1-5,TRBV5-6
TGTGCCAGTAGCCAAACGGCCAGGTTTAGCACAGATACGCAGTATTTT,CASSQTARFSTDTQYF,-,-,TRBJ2-3,TRBV19
TGTGCCAGCAGTGTCACCGGGGGGGCCTACAATGAGCAGTTCTTC,CASSVTGGAYNEQFF,-,TRBD2,TRBJ2-1,TRBV27
TGCGCCAGCAGCCAAGATTGGGCTCTGGCACAATACGAGCAGTACTTC,CASSQDWALAQYEQYF,-,-,TRBJ2-7,TRBV4-1
TGTGCCAGCAGCTCCCCGACTAGCGGGAAACTCTACGAGCAGTACTTC,CASSSPTSGKLYEQYF,-,TRBD2,TRBJ2-7,TRBV7-9
TGCAGCGTTGAGATCCTCGGGGAGCAGTTCTTC,CSVEILGEQFF,-,-,TRBJ2-1,TRBV29-1
TGTGCCAGCAGCTTAGCGGGACTAGCAGGAGAGACCCAGTACTTC,CASSLAGLAGETQYF,-,TRBD2,TRBJ2-5,TRBV7-6
TGTGCCTGGAGTGGACAGGGGCTGAACACTGAAGCTTTCTTT,CAWSGQGLNTEAFF,-,TRBD1,TRBJ1-1,TRBV30
TGTGCCAGTAGTATTCAGGGATATACCTCGAACACTGAAGCTTTCTTT,CASSIQGYTSNTEAFF,-,-,TRBJ1-1,TRBV19
TGTGCCAGCAGTTACTCCGGACTAGATTTGGATACGCAGTATTTT,CASSYSGLDLDTQYF,-,TRBD2,TRBJ2-3,TRBV6-5
TGTGCCAGCAGCCGCGACAATAACTATGGCTACACCTTC,CASSRDNNYGYTF,once,-,TRBJ1-2,TRBV13
TGTGCCAGCAGCCAAGATTCGATACAGAGCTCCTACAATGAGCAGTTCTTC,CASSQDSIQSSYNEQFF,-,-,TRBJ2-1,TRBV4-2
TGTGCCAGCAGCTTGAGCCTTACCTCCTACGAGCAGTACTTC,CASSLSLTSYEQYF,-,-,TRBJ2-7,TRBV11-2